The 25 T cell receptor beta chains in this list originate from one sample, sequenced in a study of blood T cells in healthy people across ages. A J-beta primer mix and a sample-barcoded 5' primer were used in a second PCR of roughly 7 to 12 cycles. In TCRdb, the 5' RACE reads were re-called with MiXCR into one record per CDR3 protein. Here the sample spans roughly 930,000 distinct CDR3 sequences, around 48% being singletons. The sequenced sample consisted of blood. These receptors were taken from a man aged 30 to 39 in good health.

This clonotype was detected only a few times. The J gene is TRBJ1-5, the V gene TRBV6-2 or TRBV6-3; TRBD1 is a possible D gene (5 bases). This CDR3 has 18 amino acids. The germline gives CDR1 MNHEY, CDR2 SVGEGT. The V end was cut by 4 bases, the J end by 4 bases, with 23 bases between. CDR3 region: CASSFSPPGPSENQPQHF. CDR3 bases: TGTGCCAGCAGTTTTAGTCCCCCAGGGCCTTCGGAGAATCAGCCCCAGCATTTT.

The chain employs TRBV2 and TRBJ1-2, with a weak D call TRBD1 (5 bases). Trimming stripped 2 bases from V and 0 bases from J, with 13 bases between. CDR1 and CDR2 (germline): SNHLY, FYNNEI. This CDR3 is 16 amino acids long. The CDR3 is CASSEIMDNPNYGYTF. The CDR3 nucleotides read TGTGCCAGCAGTGAAATTATGGACAACCCTAACTATGGCTACACCTTC.

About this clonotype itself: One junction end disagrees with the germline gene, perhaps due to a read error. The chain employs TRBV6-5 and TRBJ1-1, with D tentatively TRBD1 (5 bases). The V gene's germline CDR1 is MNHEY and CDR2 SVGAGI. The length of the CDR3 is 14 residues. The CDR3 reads CASSSPGRGTEAFF. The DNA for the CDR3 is TGCGCCAGCAGTTCCCCGGGACGGGGCACTGAAGCTTTCTTT.

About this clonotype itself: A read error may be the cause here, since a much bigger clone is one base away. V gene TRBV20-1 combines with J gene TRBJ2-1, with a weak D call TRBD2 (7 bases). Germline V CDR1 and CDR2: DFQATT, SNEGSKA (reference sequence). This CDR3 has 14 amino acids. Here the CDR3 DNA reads TGCAGTTCTAGACGAGGGGGGGACTCTGATGAGCAGTTCTTC. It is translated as CSSRRGGDSDEQFF.

The CDR3 DNA reads as TGCAGCGCGTCAGGAGCCTCCGGGGAGCTGTTTTTT. This codes for CSASGASGELFF. The rearrangement links TRBV29-1 to TRBJ2-2; unclear D gene. CDR1 and CDR2 from the germline V gene are SQVTM and ANQGSEA. There are 12 residues in the CDR3. V was shortened by 7 bases and J by 6 bases, with 12 bases between the two germline ends.

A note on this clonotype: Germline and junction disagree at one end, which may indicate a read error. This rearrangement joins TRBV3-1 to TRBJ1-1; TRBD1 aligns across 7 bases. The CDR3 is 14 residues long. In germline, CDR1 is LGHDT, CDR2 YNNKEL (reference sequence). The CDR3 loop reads CASGRGQMNTEAFF. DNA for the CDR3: TGTGCCAGCGGGAGGGGGCAGATGAACACGGAAGCTTTCTTT.

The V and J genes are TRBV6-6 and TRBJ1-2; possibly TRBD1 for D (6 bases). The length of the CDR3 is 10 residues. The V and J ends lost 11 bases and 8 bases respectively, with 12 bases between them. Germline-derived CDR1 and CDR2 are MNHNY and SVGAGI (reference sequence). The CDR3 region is CAAGAAGYTF. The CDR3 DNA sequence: TGTGCCGCAGGGGCGGCCGGCTACACCTTC.

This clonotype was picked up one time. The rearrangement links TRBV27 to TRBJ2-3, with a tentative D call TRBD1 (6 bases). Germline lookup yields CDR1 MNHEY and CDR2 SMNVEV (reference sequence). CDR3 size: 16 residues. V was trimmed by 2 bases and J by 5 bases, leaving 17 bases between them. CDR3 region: CASSLIGQSLRDTQYF. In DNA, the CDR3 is TGTGCCAGCAGTTTAATAGGACAGTCCCTGAGAGATACGCAGTATTTT.

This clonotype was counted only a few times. The DNA of the CDR3 is TGTGCCAGCAGGCCGGGACAGGCCCTTGGCGAGCAGTACTTC. Amino acids: CASRPGQALGEQYF. The rearrangement joins TRBV27 to TRBJ2-4; 8 bases are shared with TRBD1. The DNA end is a closer match to TRBJ2-7, so the J assignment may be wrong. In germline, CDR1 is MNHEY, CDR2 SMNVEV (reference sequence). The CDR3 contains 14 residues.

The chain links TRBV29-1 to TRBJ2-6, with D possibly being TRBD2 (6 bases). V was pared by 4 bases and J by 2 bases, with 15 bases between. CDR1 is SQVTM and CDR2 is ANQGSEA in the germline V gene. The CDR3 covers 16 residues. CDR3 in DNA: TGCAGCGTTGGCGGAGGGAGAACGACTGGGGCCAACGTCCTGACTTTC. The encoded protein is CSVGGGRTTGANVLTF.

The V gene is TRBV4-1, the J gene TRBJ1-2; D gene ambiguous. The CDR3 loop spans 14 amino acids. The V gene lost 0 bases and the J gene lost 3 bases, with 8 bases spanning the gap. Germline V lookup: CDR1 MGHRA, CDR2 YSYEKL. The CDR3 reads CASSQEWEHYGYTF. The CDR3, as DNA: TGCGCCAGCAGCCAAGAATGGGAACACTATGGCTACACCTTC.

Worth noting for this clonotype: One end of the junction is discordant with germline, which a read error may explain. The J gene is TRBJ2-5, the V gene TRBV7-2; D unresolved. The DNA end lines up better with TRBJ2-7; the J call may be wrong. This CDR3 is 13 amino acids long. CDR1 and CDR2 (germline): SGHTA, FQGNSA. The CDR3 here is CASSVAIRPEQYF. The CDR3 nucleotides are TGTGCCAGCAGCGTAGCTATCCGCCCCGAGCAGTACTTC.

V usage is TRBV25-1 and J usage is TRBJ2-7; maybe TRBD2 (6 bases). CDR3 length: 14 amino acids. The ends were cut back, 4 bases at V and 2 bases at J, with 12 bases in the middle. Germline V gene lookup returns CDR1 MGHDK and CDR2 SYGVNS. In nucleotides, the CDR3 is TGTGCCAGCAGTGTCGGGGGTATTACCTACGAGCAGTACTTC. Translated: CASSVGGITYEQYF.

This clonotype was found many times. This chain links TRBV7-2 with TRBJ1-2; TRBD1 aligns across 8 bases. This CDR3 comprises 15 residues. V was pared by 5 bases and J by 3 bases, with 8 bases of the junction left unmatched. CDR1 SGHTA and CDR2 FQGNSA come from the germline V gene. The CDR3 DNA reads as TGTGCCAGCAGCCAAAGGCAGGGGGCGGACTATGGCTACACCTTC. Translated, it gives CASSQRQGADYGYTF. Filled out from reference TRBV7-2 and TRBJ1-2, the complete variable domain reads GAGVSQSPSNKVTEKGKDVELRCDPISGHTALYWYRQSLGQGLEFLIYFQGNSAPDKSGLPSDRFSAERTGGSVSTLTIQRTQQEDSAVYLCASSQRQGADYGYTFGSGTRLTVV.

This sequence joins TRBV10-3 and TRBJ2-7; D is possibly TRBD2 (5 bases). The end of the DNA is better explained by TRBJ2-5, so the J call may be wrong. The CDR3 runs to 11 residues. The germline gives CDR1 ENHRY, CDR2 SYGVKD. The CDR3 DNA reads TGTGCCATCAGGGACTTAGAGACCCAGTACTTC. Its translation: CAIRDLETQYF.

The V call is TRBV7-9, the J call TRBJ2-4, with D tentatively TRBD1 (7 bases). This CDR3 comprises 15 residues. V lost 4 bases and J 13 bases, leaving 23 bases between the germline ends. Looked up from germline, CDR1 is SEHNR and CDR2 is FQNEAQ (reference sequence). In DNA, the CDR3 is TGTGCCAGCAGCTCCCCAGGGGGGAGGTACAATGAGCAGTACTTC. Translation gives CASSSPGGRYNEQYF.

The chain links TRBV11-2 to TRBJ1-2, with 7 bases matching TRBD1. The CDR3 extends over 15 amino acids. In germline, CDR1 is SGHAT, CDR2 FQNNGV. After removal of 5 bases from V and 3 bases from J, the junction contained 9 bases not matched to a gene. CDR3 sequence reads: CASSPRQGTHYGYTF. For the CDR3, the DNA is TGTGCCAGCAGCCCGCGACAGGGCACCCACTATGGCTACACCTTC.

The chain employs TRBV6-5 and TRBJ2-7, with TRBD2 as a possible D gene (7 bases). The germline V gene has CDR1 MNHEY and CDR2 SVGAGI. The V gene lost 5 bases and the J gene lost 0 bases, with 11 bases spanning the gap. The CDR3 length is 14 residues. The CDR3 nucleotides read TGTGCCAGCAGTCGGCGGGGGCTCTCCTACGAGCAGTACTTC. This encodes CASSRRGLSYEQYF.

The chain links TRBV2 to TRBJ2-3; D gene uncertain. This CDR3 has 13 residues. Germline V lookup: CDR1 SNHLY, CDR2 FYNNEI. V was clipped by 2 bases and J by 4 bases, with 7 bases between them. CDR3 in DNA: TGTGCCAGCAGTGAATCTCTTCCAGATACGCAGTATTTT. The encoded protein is CASSESLPDTQYF. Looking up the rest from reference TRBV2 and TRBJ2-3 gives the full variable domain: EPEVTQTPSHQVTQMGQEVILRCVPISNHLYFYWYRQILGQKVEFLVSFYNNEISEKSEIFDDQFSVERPDGSNFTLKIRSTKLEDSAMYFCASSESLPDTQYFGPGTRLTVL.

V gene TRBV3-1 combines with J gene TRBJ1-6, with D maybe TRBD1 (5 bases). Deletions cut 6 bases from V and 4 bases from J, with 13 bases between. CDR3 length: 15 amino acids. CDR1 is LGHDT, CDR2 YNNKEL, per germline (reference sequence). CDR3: CASSVGASYNSPLHF. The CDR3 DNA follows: TGTGCCAGCAGTGTCGGGGCCAGTTATAATTCACCCCTCCACTTT.

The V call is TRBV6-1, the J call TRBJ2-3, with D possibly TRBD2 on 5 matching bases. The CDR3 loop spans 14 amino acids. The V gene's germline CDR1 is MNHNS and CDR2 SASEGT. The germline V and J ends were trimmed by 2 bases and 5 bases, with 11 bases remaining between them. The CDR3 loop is CASSEFYAGDTQYF. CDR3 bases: TGTGCCAGCAGTGAATTCTATGCGGGAGATACGCAGTATTTT.

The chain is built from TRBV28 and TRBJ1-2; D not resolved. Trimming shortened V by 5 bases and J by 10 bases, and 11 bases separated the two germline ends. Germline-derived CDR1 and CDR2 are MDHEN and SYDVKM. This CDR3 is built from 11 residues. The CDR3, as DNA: TGTGCCAGCAGTCGCGGCCAGACCTACACCTTC. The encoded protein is CASSRGQTYTF.

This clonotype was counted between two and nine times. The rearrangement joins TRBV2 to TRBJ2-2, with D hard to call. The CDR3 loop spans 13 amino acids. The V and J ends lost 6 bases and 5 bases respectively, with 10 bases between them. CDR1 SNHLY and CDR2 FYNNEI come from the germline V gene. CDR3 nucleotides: TGTGCCAGCAGACCTACACAGACCGGGGAGCTGTTTTTT. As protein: CASRPTQTGELFF.

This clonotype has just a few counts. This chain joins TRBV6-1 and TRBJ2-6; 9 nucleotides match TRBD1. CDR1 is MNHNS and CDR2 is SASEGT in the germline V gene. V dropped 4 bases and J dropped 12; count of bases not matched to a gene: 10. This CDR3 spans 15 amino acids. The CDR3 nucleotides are TGTGCCAGCAGTGGACAGGGGGTGTTTTCAAGCGTCCTGACTTTC. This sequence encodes CASSGQGVFSSVLTF.

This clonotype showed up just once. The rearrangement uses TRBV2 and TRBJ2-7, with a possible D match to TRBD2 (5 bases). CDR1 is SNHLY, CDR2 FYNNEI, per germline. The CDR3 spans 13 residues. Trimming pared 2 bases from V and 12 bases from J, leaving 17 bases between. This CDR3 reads CASSETGSPGRYF. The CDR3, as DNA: TGTGCCAGCAGTGAAACTGGCAGTCCGGGAAGGTACTTC.